These 17 T cell receptor beta chains came from one sample sequenced in a study of shared clonotypes between healthy human individuals. Repertoires were generated with immunoSEQ multiplex PCR, while TCRdb's copy carries only in-frame clones and drops some. Among 1,500,000 or so clones listed, roughly 96% were seen once. Sequenced: naive CD4+ T cells sorted from blood. Documented subset: CD45RA+ positively selected. Receptor source: a man in his thirties or forties in good health.

The chain links TRBV19 to TRBJ2-1; D could derive from TRBD1 or TRBD2 (6 bases each). Germline lookup yields CDR1 LNHDA and CDR2 SQIVND (reference sequence). Trimming left V 6 bases short and J 4 bases short, with 25 bases between. The CDR3 has 18 amino acids. In DNA form, the CDR3 reads TGTGCCAGTAGCAACTACATCACGAGGGGCGGGACATACAATGAGCAGTTCTTC. It codes for CASSNYITRGGTYNEQFF. Using reference TRBV19 and TRBJ2-1 for the parts outside the CDR3, the full variable domain is DGGITQSPKYLFRKEGQNVTLSCEQNLNHDAMYWYRQDPGQGLRLIYYSQIVNDFQKGDIAEGYSVSREKKESFPLTVTSAQKNPTAFYLCASSNYITRGGTYNEQFFGPGTRLTVL.

This chain links TRBV2 with TRBJ2-3; the match to TRBD2 covers 9 bases. CDR1 is SNHLY, CDR2 FYNNEI, per germline. The V segment lost 3 bases and the J segment 1 base; nucleotides outside the gene matches: 5. The CDR3 contains 16 residues. DNA of the CDR3: TGTGCCAGCAGTGACTCTAGCGGGATAGGCACAGATACGCAGTATTTT. This codes for CASSDSSGIGTDTQYF.

CDR3 in amino acids: CASSKEHKGFFSQNEKLFF. CDR3 DNA sequence: TGTGCCAGCAGCAAAGAACACAAGGGCTTTTTCTCTCAGAATGAAAAACTGTTTTTT. V gene TRBV21-1 combines with J gene TRBJ1-4. TRBV21-1 is marked as a pseudogene. CDR3 length: 19 amino acids.

This sequence joins TRBV6-6 and TRBJ1-3; D is uncertain. V lost 5 bases to trimming and J lost 4 bases, with 9 bases between them. Germline V gene sequence: CDR1 MNHNY, CDR2 SVGAGI (reference sequence). CDR3 size: 13 residues. The CDR3 protein is CASSPPPGNTIYF. CDR3 in DNA: TGTGCCAGCAGTCCCCCACCCGGAAACACCATATATTTT.

The chain links TRBV28 to TRBJ1-2; TRBD1 matches at 7 bases. CDR1 and CDR2 (germline): MDHEN, SYDVKM. CDR3 length: 15 residues. J lost 3 bases, V lost 5 bases, and 9 bases had no gene match. CDR3 in amino acids: CASSTPTGRYYGYTF. In DNA, the CDR3 is TGTGCCAGCAGTACCCCGACAGGGCGATACTATGGCTACACCTTC.

The chain has TRBV7-9 and TRBJ2-1; 11 bases match TRBD2. Trimming took 5 bases from V and 15 from J; bases not matched to a gene: 6. This CDR3 region has 12 residues. Germline V gives CDR1 SEHNR, CDR2 FQNEAQ (reference sequence). CDR3 sequence: CASSATSGSVFF. CDR3 coding DNA: TGTGCCAGCAGCGCAACTAGCGGGAGTGTGTTCTTC.

The V gene is TRBV11-3, the J gene TRBJ2-7, with TRBD1 matching over 12 bases. Germline-derived CDR1 and CDR2 are SGHNT and YENEEA. The J segment lost 5 bases and the V segment lost 5 bases, leaving 4 bases of the junction unmatched. The CDR3 totals 14 residues. CDR3 residues: CASSKGTGGDEQYF. CDR3 in DNA: TGTGCCAGCAGCAAAGGGACAGGGGGCGACGAGCAGTACTTC. The whole variable domain, filled in from reference TRBV11-3 and TRBJ2-7, reads EAGVVQSPRYKIIEKKQPVAFWCNPISGHNTLYWYLQNLGQGPELLIRYENEEAVDDSQLPKDRFSAERLKGVDSTLKIQPAELGDSAVYLCASSKGTGGDEQYFGPGTRLTVT.

This clone occurred once. V is TRBV5-1 and J is TRBJ2-1; 9 bases fit TRBD1. From germline, CDR1 is SGHRS and CDR2 YFSETQ. The CDR3 spans 15 residues. The V and J ends lost 4 bases and 6 bases, in that order; junction bases with no gene match: 8. CDR3 in amino acids: CASSPGQGQFNEQFF. CDR3 nucleotide sequence: TGCGCCAGCAGCCCGGGACAGGGACAATTCAATGAGCAGTTCTTC.

The chain carries TRBV28 and TRBJ1-2; TRBD1 aligns across 7 bases. The length of the CDR3 is 12 residues. V lost 10 bases and J lost 6; bases outside the gene matches: 8. Germline CDR1 is MDHEN and CDR2 is SYDVKM. CDR3 sequence reads: CATPGQGDGYTF. Here the CDR3 DNA reads TGTGCCACCCCCGGGCAGGGGGATGGCTACACCTTC.

Remarks on this clone: The germline gene is not matched at one end of the junction; a read error may be the cause. The chain links TRBV2 to TRBJ2-7; TRBD2 might be the D (5 bases). Looked up from germline, CDR1 is SNHLY and CDR2 is FYNNEI. The CDR3 runs 15 residues. CDR3 nucleotides: TGTGCCAGCAGTGAAATAGCGCCTGTGGCCTACAAGCAGTACTTC. It is translated as CASSEIAPVAYKQYF.

V and J are TRBV9 and TRBJ2-1; 8 nucleotides agree with TRBD2. The CDR3 covers 15 residues. The germline V gene has CDR1 SGDLS and CDR2 YYNGEE. With V trimmed by 4 bases and J by 8 bases, 11 bases remained unmatched. This chain's CDR3 is CASSPRVAGGDEQFF. The CDR3 DNA follows: TGTGCCAGCAGCCCGAGAGTGGCGGGAGGTGATGAGCAGTTCTTC. Full variable domain (outside the CDR3, taken from reference TRBV9 and TRBJ2-1): DSGVTQTPKHLITATGQRVTLRCSPRSGDLSVYWYQQSLDQGLQFLIQYYNGEERAKGNILERFSAQQFPDLHSELNLSSLELGDSALYFCASSPRVAGGDEQFFGPGTRLTVL.

The J gene is TRBJ2-7, the V gene TRBV28; 10 bases fit TRBD1. Trimming cost V 5 bases and J 0 bases; bases outside gene matches: 7. From germline, CDR1 is MDHEN and CDR2 SYDVKM. This CDR3 spans 16 amino acids. CDR3 in amino acids: CASSTRQGAVSYEQYF. The CDR3 region has the DNA TGTGCCAGCAGTACGAGACAGGGGGCGGTCTCCTACGAGCAGTACTTC.

The chain couples TRBV11-2 to TRBJ1-1; D is unresolved. With 0 bases removed from V and 4 bases from J, the gap between germline ends came to 12 bases. Germline V gene sequence: CDR1 SGHAT, CDR2 FQNNGV. The CDR3 runs 15 residues. The CDR3 spells CASSLDLPRITEAFF. The CDR3 DNA sequence: TGTGCCAGCAGCTTAGATCTACCCAGGATCACTGAAGCTTTCTTT. Using reference TRBV11-2 and TRBJ1-1 for the parts outside the CDR3, the full variable domain is EAGVAQSPRYKIIEKRQSVAFWCNPISGHATLYWYQQILGQGPKLLIQFQNNGVVDDSQLPKDRFSAERLKGVDSTLKIQPAKLEDSAVYLCASSLDLPRITEAFFGQGTRLTVV.

V is TRBV25-1 and J is TRBJ2-5; D is possibly TRBD2 (5 bases). The germline gives CDR1 MGHDK, CDR2 SYGVNS. V gave up 2 bases and J gave up 4 bases, with 11 bases separating them. The CDR3 consists of 14 residues. The CDR3 sequence is CASSEAGGGETQYF. CDR3 nucleotides: TGTGCCAGCAGTGAAGCGGGCGGAGGAGAGACCCAGTACTTC.

The chain is built from TRBV4-3 and TRBJ1-4; no clear D gene. The CDR3 spans 11 residues. Germline CDR1 and CDR2: LGHNA and YSLEER. V was trimmed by 3 bases and J by 4 bases, leaving 0 bases between them. In DNA, the CDR3 is TGCGCCAGCAGCCATAATGAAAAACTGTTTTTT. Its translation: CASSHNEKLFF.

The genes are TRBV29-1 and TRBJ2-4; a possible D gene is TRBD2 (6 bases). This CDR3 contains 13 residues. Looked up from germline, CDR1 is SQVTM and CDR2 is ANQGSEA. Deletions cut 5 bases from V and 7 bases from J, with 15 bases between. The CDR3 nucleotides are TGCAGCGTTTCCCTCGGAGGGAGGAACATTCAGTACTTC. It translates to CSVSLGGRNIQYF.

The CDR3 reads CASSWDRRNTEAFF. CDR3 bases: TGTGCCAGCAGCTGGGACAGGCGGAACACTGAAGCTTTCTTT. The rearrangement joins TRBV7-2 to TRBJ1-1, with 8 positions matching TRBD1. Germline CDR1 and CDR2: SGHTA and FQGNSA. The CDR3 length is 14 residues. Trimming removed 4 bases from V and 1 base from J; junction bases left unmatched: 2.